Listed below are T cell receptor beta chains from one sample, sequenced in a study of T cell repertoires in aging, cancer and after chemotherapy. TCRdb re-derived calls from the multiplex PCR reads in MiXCR, one entry per CDR3 protein. Found here are some 5,000 distinct CDR3 sequences, roughly a quarter of them singletons; the top ten hold 4.4%. The source material was blood. These receptors all come from a human donor with a blood cancer. Each CDR3 is given with its conserved first and last residue. A D gene is named only where the DNA matches it firmly. Clone size is stated in some rows and not others, as once, few, many or a class when expanded.

size: medium-sized; V: TRBV19; J: TRBJ2-5; D: TRBD1; CDR3: CASSTDRVETQYF; DNA: TGTGCCAGTAGTACGGACAGGGTGGAGACCCAGTACTTC
size: NA; V: TRBV19; J: TRBJ1-1; D: NA; CDR3: CASSPRGSGLMKTEAFF; DNA: TGTGCCAGTAGCCCCCGTGGGAGTGGACTTATGAAAACTGAAGCTTTCTTT
size: few; V: TRBV12-3/TRBV12-4; J: TRBJ2-7; D: NA; CDR3: CASSNTRGQYEQYF; DNA: TGTGCCAGCAGCAACACACGCGGACAGTACGAGCAGTACTTC
size: medium-sized; V: TRBV20-1; J: TRBJ2-1; D: NA; CDR3: CSATARNEQFF; DNA: TGCAGTGCTACCGCTCGAAATGAGCAGTTCTTC
size: NA; V: TRBV7-2; J: TRBJ2-5; D: NA; CDR3: CASSVDRRHQETQYF; DNA: TGTGCCAGCAGCGTGGACAGACGACACCAAGAGACCCAGTACTTC
size: NA; V: TRBV24-1; J: TRBJ1-4; D: NA; CDR3: CATSDPRATNEKLFF; DNA: TGTGCCACCAGTGATCCCAGGGCAACTAATGAAAAACTGTTTTTT
size: NA; V: TRBV6-1; J: TRBJ1-4; D: NA; CDR3: CASSRGSFNEKLFF; DNA: TGTGCCAGCAGTCGCGGGAGTTTTAATGAAAAACTGTTTTTT
size: few; V: TRBV7-9; J: TRBJ1-3; D: TRBD1; CDR3: CASSLTPTGQGAGNTIYF; DNA: TGTGCCAGCAGCTTAACCCCGACGGGACAGGGCGCTGGAAACACCATATATTTT
size: NA; V: TRBV5-1; J: TRBJ2-5; D: TRBD1; CDR3: CASSLGQGWGETQYF; DNA: TGCGCCAGCAGCTTGGGACAGGGATGGGGAGAGACCCAGTACTTC
size: few; V: TRBV6-4; J: TRBJ2-2; D: TRBD1; CDR3: CASRKQGSTGELFF; DNA: TGTGCCAGCAGAAAACAGGGGTCCACCGGGGAGCTGTTTTTT
size: large; V: TRBV29-1; J: TRBJ1-6; D: NA; CDR3: CSVADSIDSPLHF; DNA: TGCAGCGTCGCGGACAGCATCGATTCACCCCTCCACTTT
size: medium-sized; V: TRBV5-5; J: TRBJ1-2; D: NA; CDR3: CASSLTATNYGYTF; DNA: TGTGCCAGCAGCTTGACAGCTACTAACTATGGCTACACCTTC
size: NA; V: TRBV20-1; J: TRBJ2-4; D: TRBD2; CDR3: CSAPPSGRNIQYF; DNA: TGCAGTGCCCCACCTAGCGGGAGGAACATTCAGTACTTC
size: NA; V: TRBV10-3; J: TRBJ2-5; D: TRBD2; CDR3: CAISELGLAGSAETQYF; DNA: TGTGCCATCAGTGAGCTAGGACTAGCGGGATCCGCAGAGACCCAGTACTTC
size: NA; V: TRBV28; J: TRBJ1-6; D: TRBD1; CDR3: CASSGRDSGNSPLHF; DNA: TGTGCCAGCAGTGGCCGGGACAGCGGTAATTCACCCCTCCACTTT
size: medium-sized; V: TRBV29-1; J: TRBJ1-2; D: NA; CDR3: CSVHTGTPFYSYTF; DNA: TGCAGCGTACACACGGGGACACCGTTCTATAGCTACACCTTC
size: NA; V: TRBV20-1; J: TRBJ2-7; D: TRBD1; CDR3: CSAREPQDRDEQYF; DNA: TGCAGTGCTAGAGAACCCCAGGACAGGGATGAGCAGTACTTC
size: NA; V: TRBV10-1; J: TRBJ2-2; D: NA; CDR3: CASSEHGTGELFF; DNA: TGCGCCAGCAGTGAGCACGGGACCGGGGAGCTGTTTTTT